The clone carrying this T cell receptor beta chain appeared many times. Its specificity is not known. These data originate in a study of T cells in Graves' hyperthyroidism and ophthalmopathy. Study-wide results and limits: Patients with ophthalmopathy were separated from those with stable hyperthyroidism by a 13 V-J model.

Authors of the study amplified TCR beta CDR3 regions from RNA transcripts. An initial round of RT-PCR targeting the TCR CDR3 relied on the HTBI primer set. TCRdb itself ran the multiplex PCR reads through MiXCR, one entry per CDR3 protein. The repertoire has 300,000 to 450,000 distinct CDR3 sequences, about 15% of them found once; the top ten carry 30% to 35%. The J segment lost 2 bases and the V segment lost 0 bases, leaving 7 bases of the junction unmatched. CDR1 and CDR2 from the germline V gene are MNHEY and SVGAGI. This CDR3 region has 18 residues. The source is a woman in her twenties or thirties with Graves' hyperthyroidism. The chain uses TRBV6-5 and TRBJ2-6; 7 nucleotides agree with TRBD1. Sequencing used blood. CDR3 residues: CASSYSRQGVTGANVLTF. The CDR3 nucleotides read TGTGCCAGCAGTTACTCGAGGCAGGGGGTTACTGGGGCCAACGTCCTGACTTTC.